What follows is one TCR beta chain and its context. The data originate from a study of CD8 T cells in Susac syndrome. About 0.5 to 1 ug RNA was reverse transcribed with random hexamers. Amplification of TCR beta CDR3 was carried out by immunoSEQ multiplex PCR, which covered 54 Vbeta and 13 Jbeta segments. In TCRdb, the immunoSEQ multiplex PCR reads were re-called with MiXCR into one record per CDR3 protein. The sample consists of some 94,000 distinct CDR3 sequences, just under 95% of them appearing once. The CDR3 is 13 amino acids. The V gene's germline CDR1 is SGHRS and CDR2 YFSETQ. Trimming took off 5 bases at V and 3 bases at J, with 12 bases between the two ends.

The sequence derives from a human donor with Susac syndrome. This chain connects TRBV5-1 to TRBJ2-7; D is perhaps TRBD2 (5 bases). The material sequenced was CD4+ T cells from PBMCs. The CDR3 spells CASRAGVGYEQYF. The CDR3 DNA reads TGCGCCAGCAGGGCCGGGGTTGGCTACGAGCAGTACTTC.